This T cell receptor beta chain originates from a study of blood T cell repertoires in COVID-19. The CDR3 spans 17 residues. In germline, CDR1 is SGHVS, CDR2 FQNEAQ. Trimming cost V 4 bases and J 7 bases; bases outside gene matches: 14. TCRdb keeps only in-frame clones here, not all; method: immunoSEQ multiplex PCR. The sample lists over 45,000 clones, around 84% occurring once. The rearrangement uses TRBV7-8 and TRBJ2-7; 12 bases match TRBD2. Sequenced: peripheral blood. The sequence was obtained from a man between 65 and 85 years old with active COVID-19. CDR3 nucleotides: TGTGCCAGCAGCTCGGGGAGACTAGCGGGAGACCCTCGGGAGCAGTACTTC. It codes for CASSSGRLAGDPREQYF.